This TCR beta chain was obtained from a study of blood T cell repertoires in COVID-19. The assay was immunoSEQ multiplex PCR, and TCRdb's table has in-frame clones only and misses some. The table has a few hundred thousand clones, about nine tenths seen once. Deletions cut 8 bases from V and 4 bases from J, with 9 bases between. This CDR3 is 11 amino acids long. Germline CDR1 SNHLY, CDR2 FYNNEI. This chain connects TRBV2 to TRBJ2-7; no definite D call. Sequenced sample: PBMCs or T cells enriched from blood (not recorded which). The TCR was taken from a man between 35 and 55 years old who had recovered from COVID-19. CDR3 DNA: TGTGCCAGCGTCCGCCGGTACGAGCAGTACTTC. Translated: CASVRRYEQYF.